The rows below give T cell receptor beta chains drawn from one sample of a study of early T cells in non-severe SARS-CoV-2 infection. MiXCR, applied by TCRdb to the 5' RACE reads, yields one record per CDR3 protein. The sample has approximately 65,000 distinct CDR3 sequences, roughly 13% seen once. Sequences were obtained from whole blood. All receptors derive from an adult who was a healthcare worker with PCR-confirmed SARS-CoV-2 infection or an uninfected control (not recorded which). The CDR3 runs from the conserved cysteine through the conserved F or W. D genes are given only for firm matches. Size is omitted from some rows. Given values are once, few, many or a class for expanded clones.

.,few,TRBV11-3,TRBJ2-2,CASSLRAGRGELFF,TGTGCCAGCAGCTTACGGGCAGGTCGCGGGGAGCTGTTTTTT
.,.,TRBV6-5,TRBJ2-7,CASCYDRKYEQYF,TGTGCCAGCTGTTACGACAGAAAGTACGAGCAGTACTTC
.,few,TRBV12-5,TRBJ2-3,CASGPGHRTDTQYF,TGTGCTAGTGGCCCGGGACACCGCACAGATACGCAGTATTTT
TRBD2,few,TRBV29-1,TRBJ2-3,CSVVPAGASTDTQYF,TGCAGCGTTGTTCCAGCGGGGGCGAGCACAGATACGCAGTATTTT
.,.,TRBV7-9,TRBJ1-3,CAGRSRKDQTYSGNTIYF,TGTGCCGGCCGAAGCAGAAAAGATCAGACCTACTCTGGAAACACCATATATTTT
.,many,TRBV2,TRBJ1-1,CASNQGQGTEAFF,TGTGCCAGCAATCAGGGGCAGGGGACTGAAGCTTTCTTT
.,many,TRBV7-9,TRBJ1-1,CASSLEMGRGGTEAFF,TGTGCCAGCAGCTTAGAAATGGGGAGGGGTGGCACTGAAGCTTTCTTT
.,few,TRBV12-3/TRBV12-4,TRBJ2-7,CASSSDEAYEQYF,TGTGCCAGCAGCTCGGACGAAGCCTACGAGCAGTACTTC
.,.,TRBV5-8,TRBJ1-4,CASSPGTTNEKLFF,TGTGCCAGCAGTCCCGGGACAACTAATGAAAAACTGTTTTTT
.,many,TRBV7-9,TRBJ1-1,CASSPDLLPNTEAFF,TGTGCCAGCAGCCCGGACCTCTTACCGAACACTGAAGCTTTCTTT
.,many,TRBV5-1,TRBJ1-1,CASSLYTSTEAFF,TGCGCCAGCAGCTTGTACACGTCCACTGAAGCTTTCTTT
TRBD2,.,TRBV7-2,TRBJ2-3,CASSASGLAAHEQYF,TGTGCCAGCAGCGCTAGCGGCCTCGCCGCCCATGAGCAGTATTTT
TRBD1,few,TRBV6-5,TRBJ2-5,CASSLVTQGSRKTQYF,TGTGCCAGCAGTCTCGTGACACAGGGGAGCCGAAAGACCCAGTACTTC
TRBD2,.,TRBV6-2/TRBV6-3,TRBJ2-1,CASSRGTSGGEFF,TGTGCCAGCAGTCGAGGGACTAGCGGGGGGGAGTTCTTC
TRBD2,many,TRBV5-4,TRBJ2-3,CASSLGIGASGGHTDTQYF,TGTGCCAGCAGCTTGGGGATTGGGGCTAGCGGGGGTCATACAGATACGCAGTATTTT
.,few,TRBV11-1,TRBJ2-5,CASSLTQETQYF,TGTGCCAGCAGCTTAACCCAAGAGACCCAGTACTTC
.,few,TRBV12-3/TRBV12-4,TRBJ2-7,CASRRGLGLISPQYF,TGTGCCAGCAGAAGGGGCCTGGGGCTAATTTCCCCCCAGTACTTC
.,.,TRBV7-6,TRBJ2-1,CASSSTRGDEQFF,TGTGCCAGCAGCTCAACTCGAGGGGATGAGCAGTTCTTC
.,.,TRBV5-5,TRBJ2-7,CASSADTSYEQYF,TGTGCCAGCAGCGCCGACACTTCCTACGAGCAGTACTTC
TRBD2,.,TRBV5-1,TRBJ2-1,CASSFMGLAGTYNEQFF,TGCGCCAGCAGCTTTATGGGACTAGCGGGGACCTACAATGAGCAGTTCTTC
.,many,TRBV12-3/TRBV12-4,TRBJ2-3,CASSFTTSLGPDTQYF,TGTGCCAGCAGTTTCACCACTAGCCTCGGGCCAGATACGCAGTATTTT
.,many,TRBV9,TRBJ2-3,CASSVAPDTDTQYF,TGTGCCAGCAGCGTAGCCCCGGACACAGATACGCAGTATTTT
TRBD1,few,TRBV4-3,TRBJ1-6,CASSRDRHSPLHF,TGCGCCAGCAGCCGGGACAGACATTCACCCCTCCACTTT
TRBD2,.,TRBV23-1,TRBJ2-5,CASSHSLIPGRATQYF,TGCGCCAGCAGTCACTCTTTGATCCCGGGGAGGGCGACCCAGTACTTC
.,few,TRBV7-6,TRBJ2-5,CASSSLGGETQYF,TGTGCCAGCAGCTCCCTCGGGGGAGAGACCCAGTACTTC
.,few,TRBV9,TRBJ2-5,CASTRGPMVETQYF,TGTGCCAGCACCAGGGGCCCCATGGTGGAGACCCAGTACTTC
.,.,TRBV5-6,TRBJ2-5,CASSRHQLQETQYF,TGTGCCAGCAGTCGTCACCAGCTACAAGAGACCCAGTACTTC
.,few,TRBV6-2/TRBV6-3,TRBJ2-6,CASSFPDPGRMSGANVLTF,TGTGCCAGCAGTTTCCCCGATCCGGGACGGATGTCTGGGGCCAACGTCCTGACTTTC
.,many,TRBV11-3,TRBJ2-3,CASSSFTDTQYF,TGTGCCAGCAGCTCTTTTACAGATACGCAGTATTTT
.,few,TRBV11-2,TRBJ2-2,CASSFSGGELFF,TGTGCCAGCAGCTTTAGTGGAGGGGAGCTGTTTTTT
.,few,TRBV11-2,TRBJ2-7,CASSSDGGHHEQYF,TGTGCCAGCAGCTCGGACGGCGGCCACCACGAGCAGTACTTC
.,many,TRBV30,TRBJ1-6,CAWSAGQDNSPLHF,TGTGCCTGGAGTGCGGGGCAGGACAATTCACCCCTCCACTTT
.,few,TRBV7-9,TRBJ1-4,CASSSRDSGTNEKLFF,TGTGCCAGCAGCTCCCGGGACTCTGGGACTAATGAAAAACTGTTTTTT
.,.,TRBV28,TRBJ1-2,CASRGAGTNYGYTF,TGTGCCAGCAGGGGAGCTGGAACTAACTATGGCTACACCTTC
.,.,TRBV10-3,TRBJ1-6,CAISESDYNSPLHF,TGTGCCATCAGTGAGTCTGATTATAATTCACCCCTCCACTTT
.,many,TRBV12-3/TRBV12-4,TRBJ1-1,CASSHSWGTEVFF,TGTGCCAGCAGCCACAGTTGGGGTACTGAAGTTTTCTTT
.,.,TRBV29-1,TRBJ1-2,CSAAQETNYGYTF,TGCAGCGCCGCACAGGAAACTAACTATGGCTACACCTTC
TRBD1,.,TRBV7-8,TRBJ2-6,CASSPRTGGGLSSGANVLTF,TGTGCCAGCAGCCCTCGGACAGGGGGAGGTCTTAGCTCTGGGGCCAACGTCCTGACTTTC
.,.,TRBV7-9,TRBJ1-4,CAGAREANEKLFF,TGTGCCGGGGCGAGGGAGGCTAATGAAAAACTGTTTTTT
.,many,TRBV28,TRBJ1-1,CASSPDTEAFF,TGTGCCAGCAGTCCGGACACTGAAGCTTTCTTT
.,many,TRBV28,TRBJ1-2,CASSSTPKGYYGYTF,TGTGCCAGCAGTTCCACCCCAAAGGGGTACTATGGCTACACCTTC
.,few,TRBV6-2/TRBV6-3,TRBJ1-1,CATFDSGRNTEAFF,TGTGCCACCTTTGACTCAGGGCGGAACACTGAAGCTTTCTTT
TRBD1,many,TRBV5-1,TRBJ2-1,CASSLPGGWDEQFF,TGCGCCAGCAGCTTGCCAGGGGGTTGGGATGAGCAGTTCTTC
TRBD2,.,TRBV9,TRBJ2-5,CASSPGLAGTQTQYF,TGTGCCAGCAGCCCCGGACTAGCGGGGACCCAGACCCAGTACTTC
.,many,TRBV20-1,TRBJ2-3,CSARQGGVSTDTQYF,TGCAGTGCTCGACAAGGGGGGGTGAGCACAGATACGCAGTATTTT